This T cell receptor (beta chain) is from a study of T cell responses to AZD1222 COVID-19 vaccine. Findings and limits, study-wide: Samples come after the peak T cell response, not at day 14.

The assay was immunoSEQ multiplex PCR, and TCRdb's table has in-frame clones only and misses some. Its table lists 150,000 or so clones. Worth noting for this clone: What it binds is not known.

The CDR3 is 14 residues long. V lost 4 bases and J 1 base, leaving 7 bases between the germline ends. Looked up from germline, CDR1 is SNHLY and CDR2 is FYNNEI. This TCR was sampled from an adult in good health. Specimen: peripheral blood. The chain has TRBV2 and TRBJ2-2; D is uncertain. The CDR3 DNA reads as TGTGCCAGCAGTGGGAACAGGAACACCGGGGAGCTGTTTTTT. Amino acid sequence: CASSGNRNTGELFF.